In this sample, the clone carrying this T cell receptor beta chain turned up many times. The data were obtained in a study of blood T cells in healthy people across ages. This CDR3 region has 12 residues. Per-sample yields of isolated PBMCs were at least 7 million. With a J-beta primer mix and a sample-barcoded 5' primer, a second PCR ran roughly 6 to 11 cycles. Each cDNA molecule, via a template-switch adaptor with 12 random nucleotides, was tagged. MiXCR, applied by TCRdb to the 5' RACE reads, yields one record per CDR3 protein. The profile shows fewer than 900,000 distinct CDR3 sequences, around 46% of them singletons.

Sequencing input: blood. This receptor was identified in a woman aged 55 to 70 in good health. The chain has TRBV12-3 or TRBV12-4 and TRBJ2-7; D remains unclear. The J call may not be correct, given that the DNA end is closer to TRBJ2-5. The DNA of the CDR3 is TGTGCCAGCAGTTTAGGTTGGGAGACCCAGTACTTC. Translated, it gives CASSLGWETQYF.